The clone carrying this TCR beta chain was seen once. Its antigen is as yet unknown. This record belongs to a study of Ad26.COV2.S vaccination and SARS-CoV-2 variants. Study observations and caveats: Breadth, reportedly substantial, characterized the spike-specific CD8+ and CD4+ T cell responses after vaccination. TCR breadth and depth analyses may have underestimated total T cell responses.

The treatment here: approximately 18 received Ad26.COV2.S at low or high dose, single or two shots; about 5 received placebo; per-sample allocation not given. Sampling took place 63 days after the first vaccine or placebo injection. The data were produced by immunoSEQ multiplex PCR, yet TCRdb's version contains in-frame clones alone and is incomplete. The sample lists 450,000 to 550,000 clones, 89% seen once, with 1.7% in the top ten. V dropped 0 bases and J dropped 5 bases, with 4 bases sitting between them. The CDR3 is made up of 13 amino acids. The germline CDR1 and CDR2 sequences are LGHNA and YNFKEQ.

Sequenced material: peripheral blood, taken in a trial of Ad26.COV2.S vaccine versus placebo. This sequence joins TRBV4-2 and TRBJ1-4; D gene ambiguous. This clonotype originated in a person between 18 and 65 years old who received the Ad26.COV2.S COVID-19 vaccine or a placebo. In nucleotides, the CDR3 is TGTGCCAGCAGCCAAGACGGCAATGAAAAACTGTTTTTT. It encodes CASSQDGNEKLFF.